This record covers a single T cell receptor (beta chain). This sample was taken from a study of technical replicates of blood from a few donors. The method was immunoSEQ multiplex PCR; TCRdb's version includes in-frame clones alone and lacks a portion of them. The repertoire consists of under 95,000 clones, with about 94% occurring once and the leading ten covering around 0.25%. Germline loops: CDR1 SNHLY, CDR2 FYNNEI. This CDR3 has 11 residues. Trimming stripped 5 bases from V and 3 bases from J, with 2 bases between. The origin of this receptor is a human donor in good health. The material sequenced was T cells isolated from PBMCs. The gene calls are TRBV2 and TRBJ2-1; D is undetermined. The CDR3 DNA sequence: TGTGCCAGCAGTTACTACAATGAGCAGTTCTTC. Translated, it gives CASSYYNEQFF.